The T cell receptor beta chain described here comes from a study of blood T cell repertoires in COVID-19 (dated by TCRdb to 2018 to 2020). For context, the study as a whole: Samples from collaborators originated in the United States, Italy and Spain and spanned both the acute and convalescent phases of COVID-19. A freely available public database, intended as a resource for researchers studying the immune response to SARS-CoV-2, is where the repertoires were released. The samples were drawn from two sources: the first 160 participants of the ongoing ImmuneRACE study, and about 1,300 subjects contributed by 6 global collaborators. A de-identified subject ID, COVID-19 status, age in years and sex were almost always included in the sample metadata. Deeply sampled blood TCRbeta repertoires from subjects exposed to, actively infected with, or recovered from COVID-19 were included in the dataset. Where HLA class I and class II types were available, the types were taken from metadata supplied by the sample provider, not from assay-based typing. The prospective study material was composed of cDNA or gDNA derived from T cells, B-cell-depleted T cells, or PBMCs.

In regard to this clone: Its antigen target is currently unknown. Base-call qualities are not available, and no considerably larger clone is one nucleotide away.

Results and caveats for the whole study, not just this receptor: The quantity of clinical and demographic metadata differed by source and by participant and was supplied without curation.

TCRbeta CDR3 regions were amplified from genomic DNA using the immunoSEQ Assay, a bias-controlled multiplex PCR. In the paper's pipeline: Within the assay, amplification of reference gene primers was used to estimate how many nucleated cells each sample contained. To quantify the absolute abundance of each unique TCRbeta CDR3 rearrangement, sequence reads were collapsed and filtered. For each sample, productive Simpson clonality was calculated as the square root of Simpson's diversity index across productive rearrangements. In TCRdb, the immuneACCESS table is reduced to in-frame sequences with V and J assigned. These tables do not hold every clone; where another copy was compared, an unresolved V gene accounts for under half, and the others remain unexplained. V and J calls and clone size are those listed in that table; D and trimming were worked out from the DNA. This sample comprises about 250,000 clones, nearly 90% of them detected only once. The ten largest account for roughly 3% of the sample.

As encoded in the germline V gene, CDR1 is MDHEN while CDR2 is SYDVKM. V is pared back by 1 base and J by 2 bases, with 11 bases lying between the germline termini. Spanning cysteine to phenylalanine, the CDR3 consists of 16 amino acids. Only CDR3 DNA is held: 48 bases, read in frame from base 1. Collaborating institutions collected whole blood in K2EDTA tubes following their own protocols. For TCRbeta analysis, collaborators shipped samples as frozen whole blood, isolated PBMCs, or DNA extracted from either of those sample types. Recombination joined TRBV28 with TRBJ1-4; the D gene is perhaps TRBD1, from 6 matching bases. The sequence was obtained from a man younger than 35 with active or convalescent COVID-19. The sample consisted of peripheral blood. At the DNA level, the sequence is TGTGCCAGCAGTTTATCGGGGGGCGGCACTAATGAAAAACTGTTTTTT. Its protein is CASSLSGGGTNEKLFF. When the CDR3 is completed using the reference TRBV28 and TRBJ1-4 genes on either side, the full variable domain is DVKVTQSSRYLVKRTGEKVFLECVQDMDHENMFWYRQDPGLGLRLIYFSYDVKMKEKGDIPEGYSVSREKKERFSLILESASTNQTSMYLCASSLSGGGTNEKLFFGSGTQLSVL.